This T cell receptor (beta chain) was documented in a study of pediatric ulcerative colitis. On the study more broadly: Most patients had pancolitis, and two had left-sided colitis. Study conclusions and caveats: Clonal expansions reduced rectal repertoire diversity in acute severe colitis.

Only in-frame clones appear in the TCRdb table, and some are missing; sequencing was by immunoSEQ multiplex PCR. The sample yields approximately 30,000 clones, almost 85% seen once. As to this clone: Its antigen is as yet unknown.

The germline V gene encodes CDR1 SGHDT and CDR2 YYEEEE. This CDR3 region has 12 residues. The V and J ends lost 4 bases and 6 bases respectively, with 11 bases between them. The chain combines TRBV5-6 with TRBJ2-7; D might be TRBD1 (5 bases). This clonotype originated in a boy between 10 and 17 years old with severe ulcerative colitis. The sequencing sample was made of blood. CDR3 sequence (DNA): TGTGCCAGCAGCGTAACAGGTTCCGAGCAGTACTTC. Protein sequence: CASSVTGSEQYF.